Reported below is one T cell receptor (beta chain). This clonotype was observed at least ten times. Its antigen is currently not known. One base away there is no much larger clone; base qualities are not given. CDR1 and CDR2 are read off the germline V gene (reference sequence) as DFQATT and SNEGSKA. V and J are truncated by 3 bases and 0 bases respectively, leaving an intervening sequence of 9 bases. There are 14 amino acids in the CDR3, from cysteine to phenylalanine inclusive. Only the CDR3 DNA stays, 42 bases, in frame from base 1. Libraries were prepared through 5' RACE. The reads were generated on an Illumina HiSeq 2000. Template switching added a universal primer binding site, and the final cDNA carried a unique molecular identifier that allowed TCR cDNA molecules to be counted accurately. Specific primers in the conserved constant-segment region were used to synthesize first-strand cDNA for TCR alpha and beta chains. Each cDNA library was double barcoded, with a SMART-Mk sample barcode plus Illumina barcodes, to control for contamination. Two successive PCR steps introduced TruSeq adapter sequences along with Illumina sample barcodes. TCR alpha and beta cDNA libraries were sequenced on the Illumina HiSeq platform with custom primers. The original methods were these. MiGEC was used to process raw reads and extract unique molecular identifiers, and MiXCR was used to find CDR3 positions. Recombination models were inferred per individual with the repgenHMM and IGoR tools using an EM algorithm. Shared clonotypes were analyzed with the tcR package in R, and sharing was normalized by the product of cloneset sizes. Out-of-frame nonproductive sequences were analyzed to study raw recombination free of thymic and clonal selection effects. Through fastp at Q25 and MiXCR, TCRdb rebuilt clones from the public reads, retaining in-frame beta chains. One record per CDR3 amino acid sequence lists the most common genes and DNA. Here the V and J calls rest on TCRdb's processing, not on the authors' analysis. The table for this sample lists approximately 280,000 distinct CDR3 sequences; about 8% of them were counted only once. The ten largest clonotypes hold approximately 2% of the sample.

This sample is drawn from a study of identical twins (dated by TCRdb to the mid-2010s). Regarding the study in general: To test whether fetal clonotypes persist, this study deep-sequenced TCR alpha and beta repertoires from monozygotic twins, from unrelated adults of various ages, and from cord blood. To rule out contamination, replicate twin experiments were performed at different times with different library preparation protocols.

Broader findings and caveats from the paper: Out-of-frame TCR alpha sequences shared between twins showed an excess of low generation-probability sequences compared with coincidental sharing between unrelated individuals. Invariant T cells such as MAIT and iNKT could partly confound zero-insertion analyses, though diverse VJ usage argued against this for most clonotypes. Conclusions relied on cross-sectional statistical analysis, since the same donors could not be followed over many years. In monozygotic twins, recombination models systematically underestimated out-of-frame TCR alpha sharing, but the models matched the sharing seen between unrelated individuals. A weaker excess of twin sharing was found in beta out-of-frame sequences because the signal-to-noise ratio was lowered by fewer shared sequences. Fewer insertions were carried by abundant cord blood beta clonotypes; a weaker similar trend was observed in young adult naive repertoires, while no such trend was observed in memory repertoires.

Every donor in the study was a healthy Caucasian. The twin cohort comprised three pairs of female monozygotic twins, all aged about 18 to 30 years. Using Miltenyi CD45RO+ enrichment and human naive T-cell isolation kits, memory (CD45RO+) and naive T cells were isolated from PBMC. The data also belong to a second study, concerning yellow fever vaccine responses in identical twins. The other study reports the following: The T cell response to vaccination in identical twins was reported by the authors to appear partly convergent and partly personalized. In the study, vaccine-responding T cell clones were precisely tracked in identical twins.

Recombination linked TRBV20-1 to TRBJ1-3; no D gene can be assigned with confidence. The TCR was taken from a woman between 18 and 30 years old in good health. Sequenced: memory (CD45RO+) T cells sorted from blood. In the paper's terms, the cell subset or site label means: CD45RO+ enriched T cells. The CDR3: CSASSMSSGNTIYF. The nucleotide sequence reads TGCAGTGCTAGCTCTATGAGCTCTGGAAACACCATATATTTT.